Many counts were recorded for the clone carrying this T cell receptor beta chain. Its antigen is currently unknown. This sample was included in a study of identical twins. General study findings and limits: Insertions were fewer in abundant cord blood beta clonotypes, whereas memory repertoires showed none of this pattern.

TCRdb ran MiXCR on the 5' RACE reads and lists one entry per CDR3 protein. The sample comprises 750,000 to 950,000 distinct CDR3 sequences, approximately 13% of which are singletons, and around 1.6% rests with the top ten. V was clipped by 4 bases and J by 0 bases, with 19 bases between them. CDR3 length: 18 amino acids. Germline V gene lookup returns CDR1 LNHNV and CDR2 YYDKDF (reference sequence). These sequences were also reported in another study, on yellow fever vaccine responses in identical twins.

The sequence was collected from a woman aged 18-35 years in good health. This chain connects TRBV15 to TRBJ2-4; TRBD1 is a possible D gene (6 bases). What was sequenced was PBMCs. The DNA for the CDR3 is TGTGCCACCAGCAAGGGGGTTCCGGACGCGGTAGCCAAAAACATTCAGTACTTC. Translation gives CATSKGVPDAVAKNIQYF.